Here is one T cell receptor beta chain with its context. The antigen remains unidentified. Via MiXCR, TCRdb re-called the 5' RACE reads, giving one row per CDR3 protein. The table records about 240,000 distinct CDR3 sequences, approximately 12% of them present only once. The entry originates in a study of identical twins. General study findings and limits: An excess of low generation probability was shown by twin-shared out-of-frame alpha sequences.

The same sample was also studied in work on yellow fever vaccine responses in identical twins.

The sequence derives from a woman under 30 in good health. The sequenced sample was memory (CD45RO+) T cells sorted from blood.

CDR3 in DNA: TGTGCCATCAAAATTGGTGGGGGTGCCACAGATACGCAGTATTTT. It codes for CAIKIGGGATDTQYF. The chain is built from TRBV10-3 and TRBJ2-3; D may correspond to TRBD1 or TRBD2 (5 bases each). Germline V gene sequence: CDR1 ENHRY, CDR2 SYGVKD. The V end lost 7 bases, the J end lost 2 bases, and 16 bases lay between the germline ends. CDR3 size: 15 residues.